This TCR beta chain is drawn from a study of blood T cells in healthy people across ages. CDR3 length equals 16 residues. Deletions cut 3 bases from V and 0 bases from J, with 12 bases between. Sample-barcoded 5' priming and a J-beta primer mix drove a second PCR of 7 to 11 cycles. Template switching added a 12-random-nucleotide identifier to every cDNA molecule. TCRdb analysed the 5' RACE reads with MiXCR anew, one entry per CDR3 protein. The sample lists around 710,000 distinct CDR3 sequences, 35% to 45% occurring once. Every sample gave at least 5.5 micrograms of total RNA when it was extracted. The specimen was blood. V gene TRBV12-3 or TRBV12-4 combines with J gene TRBJ2-1; no reliable D call. This TCR was recovered from a woman in her fifties or sixties in good health. In nucleotides, the CDR3 is TGTGCCAGCAGTTTTGAGGTTTTCTCCTCCTACAATGAGCAGTTCTTC. As protein: CASSFEVFSSYNEQFF.